These T cell receptor beta chains were read from a single sample in a study of Ad26.COV2.S vaccination and SARS-CoV-2 variants. Sequencing used immunoSEQ multiplex PCR; TCRdb keeps in-frame clones, though not all of them. In the table there are some 390,000 clones, roughly 90% of which are singletons. The sample was peripheral blood, taken in a trial of Ad26.COV2.S vaccine versus placebo. The receptors here all came from a person aged 18-60 years who received the Ad26.COV2.S COVID-19 vaccine or a placebo. Each CDR3 is given with its conserved first and last residue. The D gene is left open where the match is weak. Expanded clones are given a class, and other clones once, few, many or no size at all.

v_gene	d_gene	j_gene	abundance	CDR3nt	CDR3aa
TRBV4-1	-	TRBJ1-3	-	TGCGCCAGCAGCCAAGCGGACCAGAGAAACACCATATATTTT	CASSQADQRNTIYF
TRBV27	-	TRBJ2-7	few	TGTGCCAGCAGTTTAAGAGGTAGGGGACCCTACGAGCAGTACTTC	CASSLRGRGPYEQYF
TRBV10-2	TRBD2	TRBJ2-7	-	TGCGCCAGCAAGCCCCAGCGGGGGAGCTCCTACGAGCAGTACTTC	CASKPQRGSSYEQYF
TRBV4-1	-	TRBJ1-2	-	TGCGCCAGCAGCCAAGCTTCAGTGGGGGTTGGACCTAACTATGGCTACACCTTC	CASSQASVGVGPNYGYTF
TRBV19	-	TRBJ2-6	-	TGTGCCAGTATGACTGGGGCCAACGTCCTGACTTTC	CASMTGANVLTF
TRBV5-4	-	TRBJ1-4	-	TGTGCCAGCAGCCCCACAGCCGCAACTAATGAAAAACTGTTTTTT	CASSPTAATNEKLFF
TRBV6-1	TRBD1	TRBJ1-5	once	TGTGCCAGCAGTGAGCAACAGCCACAGGGGCGCAATCAGCCCCAGCATTTT	CASSEQQPQGRNQPQHF
TRBV30	TRBD2	TRBJ2-1	-	TGTGCCGTTAGCATCGAAACTAGCGGGATCTACAATGAGCAGTTCTTC	CAVSIETSGIYNEQFF
TRBV7-9	-	TRBJ1-4	once	TGTGCCAGCAGCTTAAGGGGGGAAAAACTGTTTTTT	CASSLRGEKLFF
TRBV6-5	-	TRBJ2-3	-	TGTGCCAGCAGTTACTTGGGAACGGGCACAGATACGCAGTATTTT	CASSYLGTGTDTQYF
TRBV12-3/TRBV12-4	-	TRBJ1-1	-	TGTGCCAGCAGTTTGGGCCCAGGGGTAACTTTCTTT	CASSLGPGVTFF